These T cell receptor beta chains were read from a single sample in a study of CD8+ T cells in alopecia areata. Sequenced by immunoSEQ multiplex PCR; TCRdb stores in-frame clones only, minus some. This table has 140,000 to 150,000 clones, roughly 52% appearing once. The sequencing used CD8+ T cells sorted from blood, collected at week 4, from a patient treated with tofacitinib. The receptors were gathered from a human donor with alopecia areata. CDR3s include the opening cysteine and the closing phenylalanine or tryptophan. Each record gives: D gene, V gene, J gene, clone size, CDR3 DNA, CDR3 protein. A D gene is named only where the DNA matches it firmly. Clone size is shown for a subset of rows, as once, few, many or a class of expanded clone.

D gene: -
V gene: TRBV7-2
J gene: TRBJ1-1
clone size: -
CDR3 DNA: TGTGCCAGCAGCTTGTGGACGGGAGGTCGGAACACTGAAGCTTTCTTT
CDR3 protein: CASSLWTGGRNTEAFF

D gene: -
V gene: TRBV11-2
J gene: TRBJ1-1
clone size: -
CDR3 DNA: TGTGCCAGCAGCCCGGACGGGGGCACTGAAGCTTTCTTT
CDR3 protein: CASSPDGGTEAFF

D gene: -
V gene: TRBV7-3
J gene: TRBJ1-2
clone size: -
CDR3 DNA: TGTGCCAGGGACCCTTGGTTGGGCTACACCTTC
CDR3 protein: CARDPWLGYTF

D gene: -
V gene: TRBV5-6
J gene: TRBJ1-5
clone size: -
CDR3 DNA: TGTGCCAGCAGCCTGGGACTCGGTAGCAATCAGCCCCAGCATTTT
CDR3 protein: CASSLGLGSNQPQHF

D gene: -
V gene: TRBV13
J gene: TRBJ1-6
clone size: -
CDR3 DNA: TGTGCCAGCAGCTCGACGGGCCGGGACTCTAATTCACCCCTCCACTTT
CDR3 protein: CASSSTGRDSNSPLHF

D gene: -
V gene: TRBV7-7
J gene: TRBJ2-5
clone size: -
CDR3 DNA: TGTGCTAGCAGCTACCGGAGGGGGGCGGCCCAAGAGACCCAGTACTTC
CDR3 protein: CASSYRRGAAQETQYF

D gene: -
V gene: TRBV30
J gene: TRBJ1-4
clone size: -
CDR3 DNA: TGTGCCTGGGGGGGACGGAGTGAAAAACTGTTTTTT
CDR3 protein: CAWGGRSEKLFF

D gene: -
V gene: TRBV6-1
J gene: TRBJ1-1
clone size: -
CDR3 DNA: TGTGCCAGCACCGAAGGGGTTACTGAAGCTTTCTTT
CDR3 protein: CASTEGVTEAFF

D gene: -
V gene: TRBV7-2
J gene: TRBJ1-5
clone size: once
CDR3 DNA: TGTGCCAGCAGCCACGACCCAGGGGAAGGTTATCAGCCCCAGCATTTT
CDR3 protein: CASSHDPGEGYQPQHF

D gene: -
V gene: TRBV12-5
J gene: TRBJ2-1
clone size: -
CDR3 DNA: TGTGCTAGTGGTTCACAGGTAGTAAATGAGCAGTTCTTC
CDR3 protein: CASGSQVVNEQFF

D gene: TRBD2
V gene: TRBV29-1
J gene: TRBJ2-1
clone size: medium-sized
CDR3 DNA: TGCAGCGTTATTACTGGCGGGGGGGCTGTTGAGCAGTTCTTC
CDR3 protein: CSVITGGGAVEQFF

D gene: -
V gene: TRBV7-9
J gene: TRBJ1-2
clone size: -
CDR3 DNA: TGTGCCAGCAGTCTGGACAGCGTCAATGGCTACACCTTC
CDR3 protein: CASSLDSVNGYTF

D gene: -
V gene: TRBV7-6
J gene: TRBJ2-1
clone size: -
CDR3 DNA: TGTGCCAGCAGCTCGCGCAAGGGGGGACCCTTTGATGAGCAGTTCTTC
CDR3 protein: CASSSRKGGPFDEQFF

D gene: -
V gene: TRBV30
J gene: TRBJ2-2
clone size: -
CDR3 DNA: TGTGCCTGGAGCAGGGGAAGGACCGGGGAGCTGTTTTTT
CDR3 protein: CAWSRGRTGELFF

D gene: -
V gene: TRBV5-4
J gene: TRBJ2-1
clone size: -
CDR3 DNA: TGTGCCAGCAGCTGGACGGTGGGCTCCAACAATGAGCAGTTCTTC
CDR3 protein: CASSWTVGSNNEQFF

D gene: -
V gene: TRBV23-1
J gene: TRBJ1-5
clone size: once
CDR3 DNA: TGCGCCAGCAGTCAATCGACATCTAGCAATCAGCCCCAGCATTTT
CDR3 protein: CASSQSTSSNQPQHF

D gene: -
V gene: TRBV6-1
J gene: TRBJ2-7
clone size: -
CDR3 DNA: TGTGCCAGCAGTGGGGTGGGAAGCTACGAGCAGTACTTC
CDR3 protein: CASSGVGSYEQYF

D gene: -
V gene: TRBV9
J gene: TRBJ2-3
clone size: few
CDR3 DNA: TGTGCCAGCAGCGATGGCGGGGCGGTCTCAGATACGCAGTATTTT
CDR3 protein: CASSDGGAVSDTQYF

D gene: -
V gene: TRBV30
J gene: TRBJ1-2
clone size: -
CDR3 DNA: TGTGCCTGGAGTGTAGGGGGGCTCGATGGCTACACCTTC
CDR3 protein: CAWSVGGLDGYTF

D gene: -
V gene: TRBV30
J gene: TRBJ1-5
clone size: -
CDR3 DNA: TGTGCCTGGAGTGCCCCGGACGACAATCAGCCCCAGCATTTT
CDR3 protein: CAWSAPDDNQPQHF

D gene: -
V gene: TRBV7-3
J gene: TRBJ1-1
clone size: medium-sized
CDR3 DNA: TGTGCCAGCAGCCCGGGACTTTTGGGCACTGAAGCTTTCTTT
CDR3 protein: CASSPGLLGTEAFF

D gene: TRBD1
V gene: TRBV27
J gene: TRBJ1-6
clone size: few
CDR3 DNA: TGTGCCAGCAGTACGACAGGGGCGAGGAATTCACCCCTCCACTTT
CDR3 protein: CASSTTGARNSPLHF

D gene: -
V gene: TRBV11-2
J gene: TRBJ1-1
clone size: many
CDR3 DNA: TGTGCCAGCAGCCTGGGGATATTGGGGACTGAAGCTTTCTTT
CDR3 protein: CASSLGILGTEAFF

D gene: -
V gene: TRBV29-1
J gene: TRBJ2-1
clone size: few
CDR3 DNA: TGCAGCGTTGAAGAACCCGGCAGTTCCTCCTACAATGAGCAGTTCTTC
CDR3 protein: CSVEEPGSSSYNEQFF

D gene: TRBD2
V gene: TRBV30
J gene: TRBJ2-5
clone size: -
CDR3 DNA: TGTGCCTGGAGTGTAGAGCAGGCGGGGGGCCAAGAGACCCAGTACTTC
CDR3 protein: CAWSVEQAGGQETQYF

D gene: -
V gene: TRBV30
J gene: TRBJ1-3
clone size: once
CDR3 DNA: TGTGCCTCGACTGGTATTGGAAACACCATATATTTT
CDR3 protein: CASTGIGNTIYF

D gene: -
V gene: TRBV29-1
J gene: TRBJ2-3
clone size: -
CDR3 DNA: TGCAGCGTTGGGGGGGACCGCACAGATACGCAGTATTTT
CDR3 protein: CSVGGDRTDTQYF

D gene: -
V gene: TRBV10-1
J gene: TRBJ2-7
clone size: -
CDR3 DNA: TGCGCCAGCAGTGACCCAGGGTCCTCCTACGAGCAGTACTTC
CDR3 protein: CASSDPGSSYEQYF

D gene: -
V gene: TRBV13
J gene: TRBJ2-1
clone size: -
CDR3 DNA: TGTGCCAGCAGCTTACGGCCCCCTGAGCAGTTCTTC
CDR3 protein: CASSLRPPEQFF